This T cell receptor beta chain originates from a study of T-cell reconstitution after alpha-beta-depleted transplantation in children. Unique molecular identifiers were used to barcode this TCRbeta library. One entry per CDR3 protein, called by TCRdb with MiXCR from the PCR reads. The sample comprises 550,000 to 600,000 distinct CDR3 sequences, around 23% of which are singletons, and 13% to 15% rests with the top ten. This clonotype was counted only a few times. Trimming removed 1 base at V and 1 base at J, with 9 bases between. Germline V lookup: CDR1 KGHSH, CDR2 LQKENI. This CDR3 is built from 15 residues.

This TCR derives from a boy under two years old who had a stem cell transplant for acute myeloid leukemia, so the T cells may come from the graft donor. The starting material was PBMCs, mostly from graft donor cells, obtained 360 days after TCRalphabeta/CD19-depleted stem cell transplant. J is TRBJ2-3 and V is TRBV18, with D perhaps given as TRBD1 or TRBD2 (6 bases each). CDR3 DNA: TGTGCCAGCTCACCACGGGGGGCGGGCACAGATACGCAGTATTTT. Translated, it gives CASSPRGAGTDTQYF.